This T cell receptor beta chain derives from a study of regulatory T cells in long-lasting Graves disease. Overall study: Graves' cases, newly diagnosed, had used antithyroid drugs under 3 months.

This CDR3 is 15 amino acids long. Germline V CDR1 and CDR2: SGHRS, YFSETQ. The junction had 13 bases not matched to a gene; V was cut back by 4 bases and J by 15 bases. This clonotype was picked up many times. Investigators prepared the TCR beta libraries by applying iRepertoire HTBI primers and Arm-PCR of CDR3 regions. Via MiXCR, TCRdb re-called the multiplex PCR reads, giving one row per CDR3 protein. The sample records roughly 610,000 distinct CDR3 sequences, roughly a sixth being singletons. The sample's time point: newly diagnosed GD, antithyroid drugs for less than 3 months. Researchers made the TCR library from RNA that was extracted from PBMCs. Blood from the periphery, nine milliliters in all, was drawn into EDTA tubes. The data were also submitted as part of a second study, on T cells in Graves' hyperthyroidism and ophthalmopathy. From that paper: Clinical symptoms, serum thyroxine and TRAb, thyroid ultrasound and orbital computed tomography together formed the diagnostic basis.

The chain combines TRBV5-1 with TRBJ2-1; the match to TRBD2 covers 13 bases. Sequencing was performed on peripheral blood mononuclear cells (PBMCs), taken at new diagnosis, from a patient treated with antithyroid drugs. The TCR comes from a man aged 18 to 30 with Graves disease. The DNA for the CDR3 is TGCGCCAGCAGCGAAAGGACTAGCGGGAGTAGGGCACCGTTCTTC. Translation gives CASSERTSGSRAPFF.